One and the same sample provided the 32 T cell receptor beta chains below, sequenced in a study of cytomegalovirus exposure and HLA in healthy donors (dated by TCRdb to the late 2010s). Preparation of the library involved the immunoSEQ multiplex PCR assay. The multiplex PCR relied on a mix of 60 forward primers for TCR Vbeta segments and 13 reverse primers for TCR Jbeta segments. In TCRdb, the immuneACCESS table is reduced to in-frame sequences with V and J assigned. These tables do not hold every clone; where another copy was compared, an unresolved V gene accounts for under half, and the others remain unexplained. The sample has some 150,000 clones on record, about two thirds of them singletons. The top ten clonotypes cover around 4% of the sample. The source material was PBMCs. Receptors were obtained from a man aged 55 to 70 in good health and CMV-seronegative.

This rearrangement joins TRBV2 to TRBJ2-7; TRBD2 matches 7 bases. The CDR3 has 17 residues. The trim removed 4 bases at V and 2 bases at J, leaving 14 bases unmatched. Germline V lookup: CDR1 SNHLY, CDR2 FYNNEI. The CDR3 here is CASSGALGAGSTYEQYF. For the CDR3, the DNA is TGTGCCAGCAGTGGTGCGTTGGGAGCGGGGTCCACCTACGAGCAGTACTTC.

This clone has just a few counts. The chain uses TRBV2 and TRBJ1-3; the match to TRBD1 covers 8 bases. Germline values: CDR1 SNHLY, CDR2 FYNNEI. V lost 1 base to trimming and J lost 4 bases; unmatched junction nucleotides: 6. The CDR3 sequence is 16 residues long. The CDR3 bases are TGTGCCAGCAGTGAAGACAGGGGGTCGATCGGAAACACCATATATTTT. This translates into CASSEDRGSIGNTIYF.

The CDR3 sequence: CASSPNGDQPQHF. Here the CDR3 DNA reads TGTGCCAGCTCACCAAACGGGGATCAGCCCCAGCATTTT. The rearrangement joins TRBV18 to TRBJ1-5; D is uncertain. Germline V gene data show CDR1 as KGHSH and CDR2 as LQKENI. V dropped 2 bases and J dropped 5 bases, with 7 bases sitting between them. The CDR3 loop spans 13 amino acids.

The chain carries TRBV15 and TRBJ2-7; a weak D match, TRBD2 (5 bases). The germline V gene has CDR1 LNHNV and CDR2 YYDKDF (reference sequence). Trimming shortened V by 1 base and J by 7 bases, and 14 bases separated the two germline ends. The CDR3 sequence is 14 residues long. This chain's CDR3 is CATSRVDARGEQYF. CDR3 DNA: TGTGCCACCAGCAGAGTAGACGCCAGAGGGGAGCAGTACTTC.

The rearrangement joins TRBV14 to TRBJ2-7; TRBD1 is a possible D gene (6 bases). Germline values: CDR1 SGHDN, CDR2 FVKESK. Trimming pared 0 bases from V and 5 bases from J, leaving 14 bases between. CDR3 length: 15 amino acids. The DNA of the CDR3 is TGTGCCAGCAGCCAAGATTACGGGACAATCAACGAGCAGTACTTC. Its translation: CASSQDYGTINEQYF.

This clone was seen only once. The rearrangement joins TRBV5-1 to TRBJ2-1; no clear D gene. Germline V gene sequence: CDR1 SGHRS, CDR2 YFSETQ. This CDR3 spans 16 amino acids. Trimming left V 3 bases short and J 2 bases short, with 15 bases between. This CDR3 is CASSSLLSETYNEQFF. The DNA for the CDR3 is TGCGCCAGCAGCTCCCTGCTGAGCGAGACCTACAATGAGCAGTTCTTC.

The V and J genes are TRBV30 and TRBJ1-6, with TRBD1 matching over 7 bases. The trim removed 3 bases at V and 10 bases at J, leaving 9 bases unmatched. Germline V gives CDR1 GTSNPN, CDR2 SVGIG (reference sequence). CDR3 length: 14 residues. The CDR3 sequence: CAWSSTGSKSPLHF. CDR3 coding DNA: TGTGCCTGGAGCTCGACAGGGAGTAAGTCACCCCTCCACTTT. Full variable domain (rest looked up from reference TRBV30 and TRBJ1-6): SQTIHQWPATLVQPVGSPLSLECTVEGTSNPNLYWYRQAAGRGLQLLFYSVGIGQISSEVPQNLSASRPQDRQFILSSKKLLLSDSGFYLCAWSSTGSKSPLHFGNGTRLTVT.

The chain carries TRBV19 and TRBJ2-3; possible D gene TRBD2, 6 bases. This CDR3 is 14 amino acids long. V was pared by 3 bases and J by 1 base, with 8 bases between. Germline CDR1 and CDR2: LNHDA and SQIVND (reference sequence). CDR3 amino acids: CASSIGSGTDTQYF. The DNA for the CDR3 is TGTGCCAGTAGTATCGGGAGCGGCACAGATACGCAGTATTTT.

CDR3 DNA sequence: TGTGCCAGTGCCTCGACAGGGACCCCCTACGAGCAGTACTTC. This codes for CASASTGTPYEQYF. This chain links TRBV2 with TRBJ2-7, with 7 bases matching TRBD1. With 9 bases clipped from V and 2 bases from J, the junction kept 10 bases outside the gene matches. The CDR3 is 14 residues long. Per germline, CDR1 SNHLY and CDR2 FYNNEI.

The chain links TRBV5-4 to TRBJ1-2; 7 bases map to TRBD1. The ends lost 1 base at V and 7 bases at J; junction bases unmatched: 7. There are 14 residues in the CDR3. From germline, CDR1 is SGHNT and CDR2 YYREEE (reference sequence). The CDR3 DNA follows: TGTGCCAGCAGCTTGTTTAGGGGGCAGATTGGCTACACCTTC. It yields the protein CASSLFRGQIGYTF.

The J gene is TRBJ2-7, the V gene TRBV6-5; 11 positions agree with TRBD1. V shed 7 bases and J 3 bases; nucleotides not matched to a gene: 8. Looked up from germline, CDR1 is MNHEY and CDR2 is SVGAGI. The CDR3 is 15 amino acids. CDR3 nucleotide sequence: TGTGCCAGCAAAAGACAGGGACAGGGGGGCTACGAGCAGTACTTC. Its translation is CASKRQGQGGYEQYF.

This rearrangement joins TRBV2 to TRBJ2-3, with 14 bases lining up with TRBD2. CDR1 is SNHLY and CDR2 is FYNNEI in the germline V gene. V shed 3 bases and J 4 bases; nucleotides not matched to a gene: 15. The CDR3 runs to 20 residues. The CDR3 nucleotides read TGTGCCAGCAGTGACGGGTTGGGACTAGCGGGAGAGGAATGGGCAGATACGCAGTATTTT. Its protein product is CASSDGLGLAGEEWADTQYF.

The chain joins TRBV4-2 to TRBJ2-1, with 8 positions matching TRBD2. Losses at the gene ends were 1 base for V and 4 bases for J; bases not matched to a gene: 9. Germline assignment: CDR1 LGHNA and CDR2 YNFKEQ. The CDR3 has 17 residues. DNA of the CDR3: TGTGCCAGCAGCCAAGGAAGCGCGGGAGGTGTGTACAATGAGCAGTTCTTC. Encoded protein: CASSQGSAGGVYNEQFF.

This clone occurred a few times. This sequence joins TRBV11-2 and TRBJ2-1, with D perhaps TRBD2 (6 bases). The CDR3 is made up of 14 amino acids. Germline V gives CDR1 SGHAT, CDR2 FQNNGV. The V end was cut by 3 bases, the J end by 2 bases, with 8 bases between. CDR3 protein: CASSLERAYNEQFF. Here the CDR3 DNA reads TGTGCCAGCAGCTTGGAGCGGGCCTACAATGAGCAGTTCTTC.

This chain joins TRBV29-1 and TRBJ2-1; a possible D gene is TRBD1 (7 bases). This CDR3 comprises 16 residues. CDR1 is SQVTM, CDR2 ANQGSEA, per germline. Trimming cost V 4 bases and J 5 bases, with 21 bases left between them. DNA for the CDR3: TGCAGCGTTGTCCGATGGCCAGGGGGGTACAACAATGAGCAGTTCTTC. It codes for CSVVRWPGGYNNEQFF.

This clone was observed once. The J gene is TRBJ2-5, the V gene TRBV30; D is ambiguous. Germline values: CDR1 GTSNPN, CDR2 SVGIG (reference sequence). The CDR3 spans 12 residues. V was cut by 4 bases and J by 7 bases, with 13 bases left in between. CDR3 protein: CAWIGDIRTQYF. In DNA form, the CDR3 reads TGTGCCTGGATTGGTGACATAAGGACCCAGTACTTC.

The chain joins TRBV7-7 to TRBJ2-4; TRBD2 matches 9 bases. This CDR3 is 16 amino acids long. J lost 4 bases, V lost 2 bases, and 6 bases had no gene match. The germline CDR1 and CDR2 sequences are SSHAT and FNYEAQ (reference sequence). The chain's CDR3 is CASSLQTSGRKNIQYF. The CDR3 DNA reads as TGTGCCAGCAGCTTACAAACTAGCGGGCGTAAAAACATTCAGTACTTC. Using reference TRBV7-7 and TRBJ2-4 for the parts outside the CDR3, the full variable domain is GAGVSQSPRYKVTKRGQDVTLRCDPISSHATLYWYQQALGQGPEFLTYFNYEAQPDKSGLPSDRFSAERPEGSISTLTIQRTEQRDSAMYRCASSLQTSGRKNIQYFGAGTRLSVL.

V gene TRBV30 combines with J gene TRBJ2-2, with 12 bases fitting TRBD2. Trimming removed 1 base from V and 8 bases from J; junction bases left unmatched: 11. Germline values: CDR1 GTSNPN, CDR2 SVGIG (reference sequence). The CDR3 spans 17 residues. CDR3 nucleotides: TGTGCCTGGAGTGATACTGGACTAGCGGGAAATTTGGGGGAGCTGTTTTTT. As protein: CAWSDTGLAGNLGELFF.

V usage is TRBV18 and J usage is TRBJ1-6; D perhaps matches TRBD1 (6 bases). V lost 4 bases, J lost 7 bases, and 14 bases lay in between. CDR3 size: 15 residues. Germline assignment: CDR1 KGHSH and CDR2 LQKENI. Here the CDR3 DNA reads TGTGCCAGCTCACGGACAGAAGCTAAAAATTCACCCCTCCACTTT. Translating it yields CASSRTEAKNSPLHF.

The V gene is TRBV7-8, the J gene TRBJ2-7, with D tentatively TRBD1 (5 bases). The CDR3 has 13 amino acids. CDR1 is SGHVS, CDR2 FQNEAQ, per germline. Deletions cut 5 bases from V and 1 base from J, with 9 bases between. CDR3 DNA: TGTGCCAGCAGCAAGACAGTGTCCTACGAGCAGTACTTC. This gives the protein CASSKTVSYEQYF.

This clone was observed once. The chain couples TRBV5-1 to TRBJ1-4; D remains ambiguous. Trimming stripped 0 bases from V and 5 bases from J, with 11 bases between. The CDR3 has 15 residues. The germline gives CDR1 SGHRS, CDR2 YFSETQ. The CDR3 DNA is TGCGCCAGCAGCTTGGCTGGCAGTCCCAATGAAAAACTGTTTTTT. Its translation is CASSLAGSPNEKLFF.

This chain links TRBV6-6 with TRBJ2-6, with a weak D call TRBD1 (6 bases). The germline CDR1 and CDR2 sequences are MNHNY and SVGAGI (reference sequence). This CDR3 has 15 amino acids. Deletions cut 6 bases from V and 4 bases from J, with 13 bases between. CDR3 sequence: CASSLTGFGANVLTF. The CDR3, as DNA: TGTGCCAGCAGCCTAACAGGGTTCGGGGCCAACGTCCTGACTTTC.

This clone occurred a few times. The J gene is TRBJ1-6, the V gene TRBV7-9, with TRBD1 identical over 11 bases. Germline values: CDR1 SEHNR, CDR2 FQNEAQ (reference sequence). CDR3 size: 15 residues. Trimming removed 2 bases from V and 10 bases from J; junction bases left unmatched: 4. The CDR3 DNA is TGTGCCAGCAGCTTACGGGACAGGGGGTCGTCACCCCTCCACTTT. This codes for CASSLRDRGSSPLHF. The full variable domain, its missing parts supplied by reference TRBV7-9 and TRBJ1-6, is DTGVSQNPRHKITKRGQNVTFRCDPISEHNRLYWYRQTLGQGPEFLTYFQNEAQLEKSRLLSDRFSAERPKGSFSTLEIQRTEQGDSAMYLCASSLRDRGSSPLHFGNGTRLTVT.

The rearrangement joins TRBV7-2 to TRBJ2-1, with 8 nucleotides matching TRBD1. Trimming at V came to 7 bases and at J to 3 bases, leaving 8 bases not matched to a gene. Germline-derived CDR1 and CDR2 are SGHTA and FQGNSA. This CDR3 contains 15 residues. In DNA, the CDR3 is TGTGCCAGCAACAGGGGGGCGGTAAACTACAATGAGCAGTTCTTC. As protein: CASNRGAVNYNEQFF.

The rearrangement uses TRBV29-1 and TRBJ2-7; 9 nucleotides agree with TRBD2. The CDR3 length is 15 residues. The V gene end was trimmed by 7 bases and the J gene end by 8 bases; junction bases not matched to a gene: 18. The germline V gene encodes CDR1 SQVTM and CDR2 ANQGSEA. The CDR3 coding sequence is TGCAGCGCCTCTTATGGACTAGCGAGGCAGTCTAAGCAGTACTTC. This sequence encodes CSASYGLARQSKQYF.

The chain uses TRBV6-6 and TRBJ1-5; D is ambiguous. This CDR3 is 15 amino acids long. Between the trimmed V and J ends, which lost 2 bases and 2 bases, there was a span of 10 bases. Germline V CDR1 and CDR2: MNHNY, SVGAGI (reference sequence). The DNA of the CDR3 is TGTGCCAGCAGTTACCTTCGGGGAGGCAATCAGCCCCAGCATTTT. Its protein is CASSYLRGGNQPQHF.

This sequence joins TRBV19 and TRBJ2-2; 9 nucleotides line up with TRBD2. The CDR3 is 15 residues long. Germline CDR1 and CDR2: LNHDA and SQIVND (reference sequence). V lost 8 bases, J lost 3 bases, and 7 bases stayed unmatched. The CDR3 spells CASAIAGAHTGELFF. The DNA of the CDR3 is TGTGCCAGTGCGATAGCGGGAGCCCACACCGGGGAGCTGTTTTTT.

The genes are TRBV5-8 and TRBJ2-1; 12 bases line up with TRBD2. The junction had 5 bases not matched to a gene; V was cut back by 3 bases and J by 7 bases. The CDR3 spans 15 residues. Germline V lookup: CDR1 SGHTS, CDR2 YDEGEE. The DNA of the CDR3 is TGTGCCAGCAGCTCCGGGACTAGCGGGCCTAATGAGCAGTTCTTC. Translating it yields CASSSGTSGPNEQFF.

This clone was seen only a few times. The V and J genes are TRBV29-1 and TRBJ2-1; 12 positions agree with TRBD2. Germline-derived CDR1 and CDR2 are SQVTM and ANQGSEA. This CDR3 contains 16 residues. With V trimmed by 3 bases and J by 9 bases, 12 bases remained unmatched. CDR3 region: CSVDTELAGGGGEQFF. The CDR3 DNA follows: TGCAGCGTTGATACCGAACTAGCGGGAGGAGGGGGTGAGCAGTTCTTC.

The CDR3 nucleotides read TGTGCCAGCAGTTACGGGACAAGTTCCAACACCGGGGAGCTGTTTTTT. It yields the protein CASSYGTSSNTGELFF. The chain has TRBV6-6 and TRBJ2-2; the D gene is possibly TRBD1 (6 bases). V lost 2 bases to trimming and J lost 2 bases, with 12 bases between them. Germline V gives CDR1 MNHNY, CDR2 SVGAGI (reference sequence). CDR3 length equals 16 residues.

The CDR3: CASASRRGSTYEQYF. The CDR3 DNA is TGTGCCAGCGCCTCCAGAAGGGGGAGTACCTACGAGCAGTACTTC. The V call is TRBV5-4, the J call TRBJ2-7; D possibly corresponds to TRBD1 (6 bases). Germline V CDR1 and CDR2: SGHNT, YYREEE (reference sequence). V was shortened by 7 bases and J by 2 bases, with 19 bases between the two germline ends. The CDR3 is 15 residues long. Supplemented by reference TRBV5-4 and TRBJ2-7, the full variable domain reads ETGVTQSPTHLIKTRGQQVTLRCSSQSGHNTVSWYQQALGQGPQFIFQYYREEENGRGNFPPRFSGLQFPNYSSELNVNALELDDSALYLCASASRRGSTYEQYFGPGTRLTVT.

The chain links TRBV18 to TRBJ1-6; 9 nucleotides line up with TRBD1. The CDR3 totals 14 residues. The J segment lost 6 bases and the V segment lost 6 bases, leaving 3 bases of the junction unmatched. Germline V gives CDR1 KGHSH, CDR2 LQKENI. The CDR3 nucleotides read TGTGCCAGCTCCCGGGACAGGGTTAATTCACCCCTCCACTTT. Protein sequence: CASSRDRVNSPLHF.